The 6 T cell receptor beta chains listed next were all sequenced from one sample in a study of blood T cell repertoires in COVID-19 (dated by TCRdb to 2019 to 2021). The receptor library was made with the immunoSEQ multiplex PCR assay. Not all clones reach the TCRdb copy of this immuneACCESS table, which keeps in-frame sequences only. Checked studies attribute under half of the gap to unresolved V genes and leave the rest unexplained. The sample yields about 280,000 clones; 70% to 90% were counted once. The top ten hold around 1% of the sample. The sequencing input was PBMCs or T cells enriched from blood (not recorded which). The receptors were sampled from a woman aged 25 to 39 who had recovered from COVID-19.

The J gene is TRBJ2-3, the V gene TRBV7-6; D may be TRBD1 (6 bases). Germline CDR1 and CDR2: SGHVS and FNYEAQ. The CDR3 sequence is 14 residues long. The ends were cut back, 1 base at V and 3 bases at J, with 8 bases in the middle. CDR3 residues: CASSLGTVTDTQYF. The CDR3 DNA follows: TGTGCCAGCAGCTTAGGGACAGTGACAGATACGCAGTATTTT.

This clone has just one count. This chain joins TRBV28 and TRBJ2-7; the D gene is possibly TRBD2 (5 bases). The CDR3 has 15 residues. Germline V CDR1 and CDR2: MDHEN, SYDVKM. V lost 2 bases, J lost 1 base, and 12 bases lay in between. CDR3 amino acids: CASSLTVGSSYEQYF. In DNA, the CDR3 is TGTGCCAGCAGTTTAACAGTGGGGAGTTCCTACGAGCAGTACTTC.

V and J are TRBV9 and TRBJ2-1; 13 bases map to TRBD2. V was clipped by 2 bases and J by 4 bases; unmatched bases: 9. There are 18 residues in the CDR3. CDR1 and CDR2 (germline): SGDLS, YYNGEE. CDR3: CASSVRLAGGKIYNEQFF. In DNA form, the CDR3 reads TGTGCCAGCAGCGTTAGACTAGCGGGGGGAAAAATTTACAATGAGCAGTTCTTC.

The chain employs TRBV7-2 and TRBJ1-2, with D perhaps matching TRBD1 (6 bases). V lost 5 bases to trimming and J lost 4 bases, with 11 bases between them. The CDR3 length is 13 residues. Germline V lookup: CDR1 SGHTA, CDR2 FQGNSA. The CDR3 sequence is CASSMGTSYGYTF. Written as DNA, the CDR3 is TGTGCCAGCAGCATGGGGACATCCTATGGCTACACCTTC.

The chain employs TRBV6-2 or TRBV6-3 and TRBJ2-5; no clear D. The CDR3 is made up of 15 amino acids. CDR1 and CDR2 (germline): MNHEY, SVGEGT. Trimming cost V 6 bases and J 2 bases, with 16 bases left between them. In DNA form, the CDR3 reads TGTGCCAGCAGCCTATTGAGACAAATACAAGAGACCCAGTACTTC. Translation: CASSLLRQIQETQYF.

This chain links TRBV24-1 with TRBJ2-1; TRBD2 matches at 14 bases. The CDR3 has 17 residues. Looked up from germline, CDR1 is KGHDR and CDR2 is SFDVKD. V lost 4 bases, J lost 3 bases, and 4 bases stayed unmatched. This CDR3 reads CATSERTSGGIYNEQFF. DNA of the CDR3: TGTGCCACCAGTGAAAGGACTAGCGGGGGGATCTACAATGAGCAGTTCTTC.